The clone carrying this T cell receptor (beta chain) was counted many times. In TCRdb, the RT-PCR reads were re-called with MiXCR into one record per CDR3 protein. The sample holds about 700,000 distinct CDR3 sequences, approximately 15% seen once. Sequenced material: memory CD4+ T cells from blood. The source is a female donor in good health, serving as a healthy control.

The CDR3 sequence: CASSGQNTGELFF. In DNA, the CDR3 is TGTGCCAGCAGCGGACAGAACACCGGGGAGCTGTTTTTT. The V gene is TRBV6-1, the J gene TRBJ2-2, with D possibly being TRBD1 (5 bases). The CDR3 runs to 13 residues. Germline CDR1 is MNHNS and CDR2 is SASEGT. Deletions cut 6 bases from V and 1 base from J, with 6 bases between.